The 18 T cell receptor beta chains presented below share a single source sample, sequenced in a study of identical twins (TCRdb year 2016). The protocol used for the library was 5' RACE. Sequencing was carried out with an Illumina HiSeq 2000. TCRdb handled the public reads itself, with Q25 trimming in fastp and clone calling in MiXCR, and kept productive beta chains. When rows share a CDR3 protein, they turn into one entry using the most common DNA and genes. The sample records about 1.7 million distinct CDR3 sequences, 32% of which are singletons. The ten largest clones represent about 0.3% of the sample. The sample taken for sequencing was cord blood. The receptors were sampled from a newborn girl in good health.

V is TRBV4-2 and J is TRBJ2-1; the D gene is possibly TRBD1 (5 bases). The assigned J gene may be wrong: the sequence end matches TRBJ2-7 better. The germline V gene has CDR1 LGHNA and CDR2 YNFKEQ. CDR3 length: 17 amino acids. The DNA for the CDR3 is TGTGCCAGCAGCCAAGATCCCCCCGCAAGATGGGGCTGCGAGCAGTACTTC. It yields the protein CASSQDPPARWGCEQYF.

This clonotype was counted many times. This CDR3 reads CASSEYQGRVYGYTF. DNA for the CDR3: TGCGCCAGCAGTGAATATCAGGGTCGGGTCTATGGCTACACCTTC. The J gene is TRBJ1-2, the V gene TRBV10-2; D possibly corresponds to TRBD1 (5 bases). The V end was cut by 3 bases, the J end by 4 bases, with 15 bases between. This CDR3 is 15 amino acids long. Looked up from germline, CDR1 is WSHSY and CDR2 is SAAADI.

The chain has TRBV7-2 and TRBJ2-3; 8 positions agree with TRBD2. The CDR3 sequence is 16 residues long. The V gene end was trimmed by 5 bases and the J gene end by 3 bases; junction bases not matched to a gene: 10. Germline V CDR1 and CDR2: SGHTA, FQGNSA. The CDR3 sequence: CASSPRTSIPTDTQYF. The CDR3 nucleotides read TGTGCCAGCAGCCCCAGGACTAGCATTCCGACAGATACGCAGTATTTT.

V gene TRBV7-9 combines with J gene TRBJ2-2; 9 positions agree with TRBD2. The CDR3 covers 20 residues. V shed 2 bases and J 4 bases; nucleotides not matched to a gene: 17. The germline V gene encodes CDR1 SEHNR and CDR2 FQNEAQ (reference sequence). CDR3 region: CASSLPPSPSGVLFTGELFF. The DNA for the CDR3 is TGTGCCAGCAGCTTACCGCCGTCTCCTAGCGGGGTTTTATTCACCGGGGAGCTGTTTTTT.

The CDR3 DNA follows: TGTGCCAGCACTCGGGACGGCGTATACTTGAACACTGAAGCTTTCTTT. This sequence encodes CASTRDGVYLNTEAFF. This chain uses TRBV6-1 with TRBJ1-1, with D maybe TRBD1 (5 bases). This CDR3 region has 16 residues. The germline CDR1 and CDR2 sequences are MNHNS and SASEGT. Trimming cost V 7 bases and J 0 bases, with 18 bases left between them.

This clonotype came up a few times. The rearrangement uses TRBV28 and TRBJ1-2; D is uncertain. The CDR3 runs 13 residues. V gave up 7 bases and J gave up 5 bases, with 14 bases separating them. Germline CDR1 is MDHEN and CDR2 is SYDVKM. The CDR3 region is CASTGEGGYGYTF. The CDR3 region has the DNA TGTGCCAGCACTGGGGAGGGTGGTTATGGCTACACCTTC.

This clonotype came up many times. The V and J genes are TRBV9 and TRBJ1-2, with D unresolved. This CDR3 is built from 11 residues. Germline CDR1 SGDLS, CDR2 YYNGEE. V was shortened by 2 bases and J by 8 bases, with 7 bases between the two germline ends. The CDR3 sequence: CASSVQQGYTF. The CDR3 DNA is TGTGCCAGCAGCGTCCAACAGGGCTACACCTTC.

The V and J genes are TRBV12-3 or TRBV12-4 and TRBJ2-1; 9 bases line up with TRBD1. The CDR3 sequence is 15 residues long. V dropped 6 bases and J dropped 6; count of bases not matched to a gene: 9. The CDR3 DNA is TGTGCCAGCAGCTTCAAAGGACAGGGGAGCAATGAGCAGTTCTTC. This sequence encodes CASSFKGQGSNEQFF.

This rearrangement joins TRBV15 to TRBJ1-1, with D maybe TRBD1 (5 bases). V lost 1 base and J lost 0, with 6 bases in between. The CDR3 length is 14 residues. Per germline, CDR1 LNHNV and CDR2 YYDKDF (reference sequence). The CDR3 loop reads CATSRGQMNTEAFF. CDR3 nucleotide sequence: TGTGCCACCAGCAGAGGACAGATGAACACTGAAGCTTTCTTT.

This clonotype was seen at least ten times. The V call is TRBV6-1, the J call TRBJ2-4; D call uncertain. V lost 3 bases and J 0 bases, leaving 6 bases between the germline ends. Germline V gene data show CDR1 as MNHNS and CDR2 as SASEGT. The CDR3 has 14 amino acids. CDR3 amino acids: CASSEGIAKNIQYF. Here the CDR3 DNA reads TGTGCCAGCAGTGAGGGAATAGCCAAAAACATTCAGTACTTC.

This clonotype was counted a few times. The chain joins TRBV6-1 to TRBJ2-3; D not resolved. Per the germline V gene, CDR1 is MNHNS and CDR2 is SASEGT. This CDR3 is built from 15 residues. V was shortened by 1 base and J by 6 bases, with 14 bases between the two germline ends. The CDR3 DNA sequence: TGTGCCAGCAGTGAAGTCCCAGGTCACGGGGATACGCAGTATTTT. It specifies CASSEVPGHGDTQYF.

Only a few counts were recorded for this clonotype. The V call is TRBV10-3, the J call TRBJ1-2; tentatively, D is TRBD1 (6 bases). V was shortened by 4 bases and J by 4 bases, with 7 bases between the two germline ends. The germline gives CDR1 ENHRY, CDR2 SYGVKD. The CDR3 sequence is 12 residues long. The CDR3 bases are TGTGCCATCAGTGGGGACATCTATGGCTACACCTTC. Protein product: CAISGDIYGYTF.

The V gene is TRBV6-1, the J gene TRBJ1-3; the D is unclear. Germline V lookup: CDR1 MNHNS, CDR2 SASEGT. CDR3 size: 16 residues. Trimming left V 4 bases short and J 0 bases short, with 13 bases between. The CDR3 nucleotides are TGTGCCAGCAGTGCGACGAATAGCCTCTCTGGAAACACCATATATTTT. Protein product: CASSATNSLSGNTIYF.

Of note for this clonotype: Because the CDR3 is missing its conserved closing phenylalanine or tryptophan, this is likely a read error. CDR3 nucleotide sequence: TGCAGTGCTACCACTAGCGGGATGGAGACCCAGTACTAC. Translation gives CSATTSGMETQYY. The V call is TRBV20-1, the J call TRBJ2-5; 10 bases align to TRBD2. From germline, CDR1 is DFQATT and CDR2 SNEGSKA (reference sequence). The CDR3 has 13 amino acids. The V segment lost 4 bases and the J segment 5 bases; nucleotides outside the gene matches: 4.

V gene TRBV5-1 combines with J gene TRBJ1-1, with a weak D call TRBD1 (5 bases). CDR3 length equals 15 residues. With 0 bases removed from V and 7 bases from J, the gap between germline ends came to 16 bases. Per germline, CDR1 SGHRS and CDR2 YFSETQ. This chain's CDR3 is CASSLVFRGADEAFF. In DNA, the CDR3 is TGCGCCAGCAGCTTGGTCTTTCGGGGCGCGGATGAAGCTTTCTTT.

Only a few counts were recorded for this clonotype. CDR3: CASRAPGQHNSPLHF. CDR3 coding DNA: TGTGCCAGCCGAGCCCCGGGGCAGCATAATTCACCCCTCCACTTT. The rearrangement uses TRBV12-3 or TRBV12-4 and TRBJ1-6; D perhaps matches TRBD1 (5 bases). V shed 8 bases and J shed 5 bases, with 16 bases lying between them. The CDR3 totals 15 residues.

The CDR3 nucleotides read TGTGCCAGCAGTGATAGACAGGGCTCCTTCTACGAGCAGTACTTC. It is translated as CASSDRQGSFYEQYF. This rearrangement joins TRBV12-3 or TRBV12-4 to TRBJ2-7, with 7 positions matching TRBD1. The CDR3 contains 15 residues. Losses at the gene ends were 5 bases for V and 3 bases for J; bases not matched to a gene: 10.

On this clonotype: A much larger clone lies a single base off, so this may be a read error. This sequence joins TRBV4-2 and TRBJ2-7, with TRBD2 matching over 13 bases. CDR3 size: 16 residues. CDR1 is LGHNA and CDR2 is YNFKEQ in the germline V gene. As DNA, the CDR3 is TGTGCCAGCAGCCAAAGGACTAGCGGGAGCTCCCACGAGCAGTACTTC. Protein sequence: CASSQRTSGSSHEQYF.